This T cell receptor (beta chain) was retrieved from a study of T cells and Merkel cell carcinoma outcomes. The germline V gene encodes CDR1 GTSNPN and CDR2 SVGIG (reference sequence). V shed 0 bases and J shed 7 bases, with 16 bases lying between them. The CDR3 extends over 14 amino acids. Study-level findings and limits: Merkel cell carcinoma outcomes were reportedly predicted by repertoire and T-cell density.

Clones were sequenced by immunoSEQ multiplex PCR, and TCRdb holds only the in-frame ones, with some missing. This sample carries 2,000 to 2,500 clones, around nine tenths of them seen once, and the ten largest clones take approximately 6.9%. Worth noting for this clone: Its antigen is unknown.

The chain has TRBV30 and TRBJ2-7, with TRBD1 as a possible D gene (6 bases). The TCR was taken from a human donor with Merkel cell carcinoma. The sample was tumor tissue from Merkel cell carcinoma. The CDR3 is CAWSVLIGGMEQYF. The CDR3 region has the DNA TGTGCCTGGAGTGTACTGATAGGGGGTATGGAGCAGTACTTC. The whole variable domain, remainder taken from reference TRBV30 and TRBJ2-7, is SQTIHQWPATLVQPVGSPLSLECTVEGTSNPNLYWYRQAAGRGLQLLFYSVGIGQISSEVPQNLSASRPQDRQFILSSKKLLLSDSGFYLCAWSVLIGGMEQYFGPGTRLTVT.